Here is one T cell receptor beta chain with its context. Its antigen is currently unknown. These data belong to a study of T cell responses to AZD1222 COVID-19 vaccine. Repertoires were generated with immunoSEQ multiplex PCR, while TCRdb's copy carries only in-frame clones and drops some. The sample shows about 150,000 clones, roughly 90% of them seen only once. Findings and limits, study-wide: Only five to seven AZD1222 recipients tested seropositive at baseline.

The sequence was collected from an adult in good health. The material sequenced was peripheral blood, taken on day 0 of MenACWY control vaccination.

The CDR3 protein is CASSLVADNQPQHF. The CDR3 region has the DNA TGTGCCAGCAGTTTGGTGGCCGATAATCAGCCCCAGCATTTT. V is TRBV28 and J is TRBJ1-5; no definite D call. Trimming took off 3 bases at V and 4 bases at J, with 10 bases between the two ends. The CDR3 loop spans 14 amino acids. Germline lookup yields CDR1 MDHEN and CDR2 SYDVKM.